The 21 T cell receptor beta chains presented below share a single source sample, sequenced in a study of chemoradiotherapy in HPV16-positive cancers. Clones were sequenced by immunoSEQ multiplex PCR, and TCRdb holds only the in-frame ones, with some missing. The sample consists of about 9,200 clones, about three quarters of them appearing once. The sequencing used tumor tissue, collected from a patient who underwent chemoradiotherapy. The origin of the receptors is a human donor with HPV-associated anogenital cancer.

The rearrangement uses TRBV9 and TRBJ2-2, with a possible D match to TRBD1 (5 bases). The V gene's germline CDR1 is SGDLS and CDR2 YYNGEE. V lost 8 bases and J lost 4, with 18 bases in between. The CDR3 sequence is 15 residues long. Written as DNA, the CDR3 is TGTGCCAGTACCTGGGCAAAGGGGCCCACCGGGGAGCTGTTTTTT. This translates into CASTWAKGPTGELFF.

In its sample, this clone was seen a few times. V and J are TRBV11-3 and TRBJ1-1; tentatively, D is TRBD1 (5 bases). V was clipped by 8 bases and J by 3 bases, with 13 bases between them. This CDR3 region has 13 residues. In germline, CDR1 is SGHNT, CDR2 YENEEA. The CDR3 DNA is TGTGCCAGCTCCGCTACAGGTGACACTGAAGCTTTCTTT. Translating gives CASSATGDTEAFF.

The count of this clone is one. The rearrangement uses TRBV27 and TRBJ2-3, with 9 bases fitting TRBD2. V was pared by 3 bases and J by 5 bases, with 12 bases of the junction left unmatched. This CDR3 comprises 17 residues. The germline gives CDR1 MNHEY, CDR2 SMNVEV (reference sequence). The CDR3: CASSLYAGGLRKDTQYF. In DNA form, the CDR3 reads TGTGCCAGCAGTTTGTACGCGGGGGGGCTTCGGAAAGATACGCAGTATTTT.

The chain uses TRBV29-1 and TRBJ2-7, with D possibly being TRBD1 (6 bases). Germline CDR1 and CDR2: SQVTM and ANQGSEA. V was trimmed by 6 bases and J by 0 bases, leaving 15 bases between them. This CDR3 is built from 14 residues. CDR3 in DNA: TGCAGCGTCCAAGCCGGGACATTCTCCTACGAGCAGTACTTC. As protein: CSVQAGTFSYEQYF.

The chain couples TRBV9 to TRBJ1-1, with 7 bases aligning to TRBD1. With V trimmed by 4 bases and J by 12 bases, 12 bases remained unmatched. Germline assignment: CDR1 SGDLS and CDR2 YYNGEE. There are 13 residues in the CDR3. In DNA form, the CDR3 reads TGTGCCAGCAGCTCCAGCCTCGACAGGGAGTCTTTCTTT. This translates into CASSSSLDRESFF.

The chain couples TRBV18 to TRBJ2-1; D is ambiguous. Germline CDR1 KGHSH, CDR2 LQKENI. CDR3 length: 16 residues. Trimming left V 2 bases short and J 8 bases short, with 19 bases between. The CDR3, as DNA: TGTGCCAGCTCACCAGGTAGGACGGAAGTAGAACATGAGCAGTTCTTC. It is translated as CASSPGRTEVEHEQFF.

V gene TRBV18 combines with J gene TRBJ1-4; D unresolved. The germline V gene encodes CDR1 KGHSH and CDR2 LQKENI. V was cut by 3 bases and J by 5 bases, with 13 bases left in between. The CDR3 sequence is 15 residues long. Here the CDR3 reads CASSPSNGRNEKLFF. DNA of the CDR3: TGTGCCAGCTCACCTTCTAACGGCCGGAATGAAAAACTGTTTTTT.

The chain has TRBV11-3 and TRBJ2-3; 12 positions agree with TRBD2. The germline CDR1 and CDR2 sequences are SGHNT and YENEEA. The V and J ends lost 2 bases and 2 bases, in that order; junction bases with no gene match: 14. CDR3 length: 20 amino acids. Here the CDR3 reads CASSLTLPFTSGGNTDTQYF. The CDR3 DNA is TGTGCCAGCAGCTTAACCCTCCCGTTTACTAGCGGGGGGAACACAGATACGCAGTATTTT.

V usage is TRBV4-3 and J usage is TRBJ1-5; a possible D gene is TRBD1 (5 bases). The germline V and J ends were trimmed by 0 bases and 5 bases, with 23 bases remaining between them. Germline V gene lookup returns CDR1 LGHNA and CDR2 YSLEER. The CDR3 totals 19 residues. This CDR3 reads CASSQDIMPGWGDYQPQHF. The CDR3 nucleotides are TGCGCCAGCAGCCAAGACATCATGCCAGGGTGGGGGGATTATCAGCCCCAGCATTTT.

The CDR3 here is CASSSTSGAQYF. DNA of the CDR3: TGTGCCAGCAGTTCCACGTCCGGGGCCCAGTACTTC. The rearrangement joins TRBV28 to TRBJ2-5, with a possible D match to TRBD2 (5 bases). Trimming removed 4 bases at V and 9 bases at J, with 12 bases between. CDR3 length: 12 residues. Looked up from germline, CDR1 is MDHEN and CDR2 is SYDVKM.

The chain links TRBV7-2 to TRBJ1-3; no clear D gene. The V end was cut by 2 bases, the J end by 0 bases, with 5 bases between. The CDR3 length is 14 residues. CDR1 SGHTA and CDR2 FQGNSA come from the germline V gene. As DNA, the CDR3 is TGTGCCAGCAGCTTACGCTTCTCTGGAAACACCATATATTTT. Protein product: CASSLRFSGNTIYF.

V gene TRBV11-3 combines with J gene TRBJ2-3; 9 bases are shared with TRBD2. CDR1 is SGHNT and CDR2 is YENEEA in the germline V gene. Trimming at V came to 4 bases and at J to 4 bases, leaving 15 bases not matched to a gene. The CDR3 spans 18 residues. CDR3 DNA sequence: TGTGCCAGCAGCTCTGTTAGTCTTCGCGGGAGGGGTTCAGATACGCAGTATTTT. It specifies CASSSVSLRGRGSDTQYF.

The chain joins TRBV27 to TRBJ1-1; weak D call: TRBD1 (5 bases). The CDR3 sequence is 13 residues long. Looked up from germline, CDR1 is MNHEY and CDR2 is SMNVEV (reference sequence). V was clipped by 7 bases and J by 2 bases, with 11 bases between them. CDR3 region: CASKRRGNTEAFF. In DNA, the CDR3 is TGTGCCAGCAAACGGAGGGGTAACACTGAAGCTTTCTTT.

CDR3 protein: CASSFSLGELFF. CDR3 coding DNA: TGTGCCAGCAGTTTCTCCCTCGGGGAGCTGTTTTTT. The chain is built from TRBV28 and TRBJ2-2, with D hard to call. CDR3 length: 12 amino acids. Germline V CDR1 and CDR2: MDHEN, SYDVKM. Trimming shortened V by 3 bases and J by 7 bases, and 6 bases separated the two germline ends.

The chain joins TRBV18 to TRBJ1-3, with no clear D. The germline V and J ends were trimmed by 1 base and 4 bases, with 11 bases remaining between them. The germline V gene encodes CDR1 KGHSH and CDR2 LQKENI. The CDR3 is 15 amino acids. The DNA of the CDR3 is TGTGCCAGCTCACCACAGGGATCTGAAGGAAACACCATATATTTT. It encodes CASSPQGSEGNTIYF.

This clone was counted between two and nine times. The chain has TRBV7-9 and TRBJ2-7; D ambiguous. The CDR3 runs to 12 residues. Germline-derived CDR1 and CDR2 are SEHNR and FQNEAQ (reference sequence). V shed 5 bases and J shed 6 bases, with 11 bases lying between them. This chain's CDR3 is CASSRSWGEQYF. CDR3 nucleotides: TGTGCCAGCAGCCGATCCTGGGGCGAGCAGTACTTC.

The rearrangement links TRBV11-3 to TRBJ2-7; D unresolved. V was pared by 5 bases and J by 5 bases, with 19 bases between. The CDR3 is made up of 15 amino acids. Germline values: CDR1 SGHNT, CDR2 YENEEA. CDR3 sequence reads: CASSKTGLVLHEQYV. In nucleotides, the CDR3 is TGTGCCAGCAGCAAAACGGGCCTAGTCCTCCACGAGCAGTACGTC.

J is TRBJ1-3 and V is TRBV19, with no clear D. Trimming shortened V by 6 bases and J by 5 bases, and 2 bases separated the two germline ends. Per germline, CDR1 LNHDA and CDR2 SQIVND (reference sequence). This CDR3 spans 10 amino acids. The CDR3 region has the DNA TGTGCCAGTAGGAGAAACACCATATATTTT. It encodes CASRRNTIYF.

This clone was detected a few times. This chain links TRBV6-1 with TRBJ1-2; D not certain. The CDR3 loop spans 14 amino acids. Trimming left V 7 bases short and J 2 bases short, with 14 bases between. Germline-derived CDR1 and CDR2 are MNHNS and SASEGT. CDR3 amino acids: CASILREENYGYTF. DNA of the CDR3: TGTGCCAGCATCCTCCGGGAGGAAAACTATGGCTACACCTTC.

V usage is TRBV6-5 and J usage is TRBJ1-2; TRBD1 matches at 8 bases. Germline loops: CDR1 MNHEY, CDR2 SVGAGI. V shed 6 bases and J 4 bases; nucleotides not matched to a gene: 10. This CDR3 has 15 amino acids. CDR3 residues: CASSPGVGQGYGYTF. In DNA form, the CDR3 reads TGTGCCAGCAGCCCTGGAGTTGGACAGGGCTATGGCTACACCTTC.

The chain combines TRBV11-3 with TRBJ2-5; D remains ambiguous. V shed 7 bases and J shed 5 bases, with 14 bases lying between them. From germline, CDR1 is SGHNT and CDR2 YENEEA. This CDR3 has 13 residues. The CDR3 coding sequence is TGTGCCAGCACCGATTACGTGGGTGAGACCCAGTACTTC. Translation gives CASTDYVGETQYF.